This TCR beta chain is drawn from a study of patients and donors after allogeneic stem cell transplantation. CDR3 length: 16 residues. V trimming: 6 bases; J trimming: 4 bases; junction bases outside the gene matches: 13. TCRdb re-called the RT-PCR reads through MiXCR, storing one row per CDR3 protein. The sample consists of roughly 940,000 distinct CDR3 sequences, roughly 18% of them appearing once. The gene calls are TRBV12-3 or TRBV12-4 and TRBJ1-2, with 8 bases lining up with TRBD1. The sequencing sample was made of blood, either unsorted or a sorted T cell fraction (not recorded which). The receptor was isolated from a human donor who was either an allogeneic HSCT recipient or a stem cell or donor lymphocyte infusion donor (not recorded which). It is not recorded whose cells these are; they may come from a transplant donor. The CDR3 region is CASSPRQGPSSYGYTF. CDR3 nucleotides: TGTGCCAGCAGCCCCCGACAGGGGCCTTCTAGCTATGGCTACACCTTC.